One sample yielded the 30 T cell receptor beta chains listed below, sequenced in a study of persistence of HIV-infected CD4 T cells. This was the immunoSEQ version 4 assay in survey mode. Data came from immunoSEQ multiplex PCR; TCRdb stores just in-frame clones and leaves some out. The sample yields 36,000 or so clones, 82% seen once. Antigens for these TCRs are unknown. An overlapping HIV-1 Gag peptide pool stimulated these cells at roughly 0.97 ug/peptide/mL. Memory cells lacking CD40L and CD69 with high CD45RO were sorted. Sequenced material: cultured CD4+ T cells from PBMCs, taken from a patient who received antiretroviral therapy. Receptors originate from an adult with HIV. The donor label of this sample is uncertain.

The chain uses TRBV3-1 (or the pseudogene TRBV3-2) and TRBJ1-1, with a weak D call TRBD1 (5 bases). The V end lost 8 bases, the J end lost 0 bases, and 16 bases lay between the germline ends. CDR1 and CDR2 (germline): LGHDT, YNNKEL (reference sequence). The CDR3 runs 15 residues. CDR3 nucleotides: TGTGCCAGCGCCCAGGGAAACCTCTTGAACACTGAAGCTTTCTTT. Residues: CASAQGNLLNTEAFF.

CDR3 DNA: TGTGCCAGTAGTACAAACCTAGGGCCCACTGAAGCTTTCTTT. Translation: CASSTNLGPTEAFF. This chain uses TRBV19 with TRBJ1-1; D gene uncertain. Germline CDR1 reads LNHDA; CDR2 reads SQIVND (reference sequence). This CDR3 comprises 14 residues. Trimming stripped 4 bases from V and 4 bases from J, with 13 bases between.

The gene calls are TRBV5-5 and TRBJ1-1; 9 positions agree with TRBD1. The junction had 8 bases not matched to a gene; V was cut back by 4 bases and J by 7 bases. The germline V gene encodes CDR1 SGHKS and CDR2 YYEKEE (reference sequence). This CDR3 region has 14 residues. CDR3 sequence reads: CASSNRGLEDEAFF. The CDR3, as DNA: TGTGCCAGCAGCAACAGGGGGCTGGAGGATGAAGCTTTCTTT.

The count of this clone is one. CDR3 sequence (DNA): TGTGCCAGCCGGGACAGGACGAATTCACCCCTCCACTTT. This codes for CASRDRTNSPLHF. The chain couples TRBV27 to TRBJ1-6, with 8 bases lining up with TRBD1. The length of the CDR3 is 13 residues. CDR1 is MNHEY, CDR2 SMNVEV, per germline (reference sequence). The V gene end was trimmed by 8 bases and the J gene end by 7 bases; junction bases not matched to a gene: 4.

V usage is TRBV7-9 and J usage is TRBJ2-1, with D perhaps matching TRBD1 (5 bases). Germline CDR1 and CDR2: SEHNR and FQNEAQ (reference sequence). The CDR3 covers 15 residues. V was trimmed by 0 bases and J by 9 bases, leaving 15 bases between them. The CDR3 spells CASSLARAGSPEQFF. For the CDR3, the DNA is TGTGCCAGCAGCTTAGCGCGAGCAGGGTCCCCTGAGCAGTTCTTC. The whole variable domain, remainder taken from reference TRBV7-9 and TRBJ2-1, is DTGVSQNPRHKITKRGQNVTFRCDPISEHNRLYWYRQTLGQGPEFLTYFQNEAQLEKSRLLSDRFSAERPKGSFSTLEIQRTEQGDSAMYLCASSLARAGSPEQFFGPGTRLTVL.

The chain combines TRBV29-1 with TRBJ2-5; 9 bases match TRBD1. CDR1 is SQVTM and CDR2 is ANQGSEA in the germline V gene. V gave up 6 bases and J gave up 2 bases; unmatched junction bases: 1. The CDR3 has 12 residues. The CDR3 DNA follows: TGCAGCGTCGGGACAGGGCAAGAGACCCAGTACTTC. The encoded protein is CSVGTGQETQYF.

The V gene is TRBV3-1 (or the pseudogene TRBV3-2), the J gene TRBJ1-1; D not resolved. Germline CDR1 and CDR2: LGHDT and YNNKEL (reference sequence). Trimming shortened V by 2 bases and J by 4 bases, and 11 bases separated the two germline ends. This CDR3 spans 14 amino acids. The CDR3 loop is CASSQRGAGTEAFF. CDR3 nucleotides: TGTGCCAGCAGCCAACGGGGAGCGGGCACTGAAGCTTTCTTT.

The V call is TRBV3-1 (or the pseudogene TRBV3-2), the J call TRBJ1-1; TRBD1 is a possible D gene (6 bases). Germline values: CDR1 LGHDT, CDR2 YNNKEL (reference sequence). The CDR3 consists of 17 residues. Trimming removed 1 base from V and 4 bases from J, with 19 bases in between. The CDR3 DNA reads as TGTGCCAGCAGCCAAGCGGGGGGGGCGAGAGGGTTCACTGAAGCTTTCTTT. Translation: CASSQAGGARGFTEAFF.

In nucleotides, the CDR3 is TGTGCTAGTGGCCCGTGGGGGGTTAATCAGCCCCAGCATTTT. Protein product: CASGPWGVNQPQHF. The V call is TRBV12-5, the J call TRBJ1-5; possible D gene TRBD1, 5 bases. The CDR3 contains 14 residues. Deletions cut 6 bases from V and 4 bases from J, with 13 bases between. Looked up from germline, CDR1 is LGHNT and CDR2 is FRNRAP.

This rearrangement joins TRBV25-1 to TRBJ1-4, with no clear D. The V end was cut by 3 bases, the J end by 4 bases, with 9 bases between. CDR1 is MGHDK, CDR2 SYGVNS, per germline. CDR3 length: 14 residues. The CDR3 DNA reads TGTGCCAGCAGTGATGGCTCCCGTAATGAAAAACTGTTTTTT. Protein sequence: CASSDGSRNEKLFF.

J is TRBJ1-3 and V is TRBV30; unclear D gene. Deletions cut 6 bases from V and 0 bases from J, with 9 bases between. Germline V gene sequence: CDR1 GTSNPN, CDR2 SVGIG (reference sequence). CDR3 length equals 13 residues. Written as DNA, the CDR3 is TGTGCCTGTACCCTAAGCTCTGGAAACACCATATATTTT. Translating gives CACTLSSGNTIYF.

The chain recombines TRBV6-5 with TRBJ1-2; D perhaps matches TRBD1 (6 bases). This CDR3 is 14 amino acids long. V lost 2 bases, J lost 6 bases, and 13 bases lay in between. Looked up from germline, CDR1 is MNHEY and CDR2 is SVGAGI. DNA for the CDR3: TGTGCCAGCAGTTACGGGACACACGCGGATGGCTACACCTTC. The encoded protein is CASSYGTHADGYTF.

For the CDR3, the DNA is TGCGCCAGCAGCCCCGAGGGGGCTCGGGGCACTGAAGCTTTCTTT. Translation: CASSPEGARGTEAFF. This chain joins TRBV4-1 and TRBJ1-1; 7 bases map to TRBD1. The CDR3 spans 15 residues. After removal of 4 bases from V and 4 bases from J, the junction contained 9 bases not matched to a gene. CDR1 and CDR2 from the germline V gene are MGHRA and YSYEKL.

Only one count was recorded for this clone. The chain has TRBV6-5 and TRBJ1-1; TRBD1 is a possible D gene (6 bases). CDR1 MNHEY and CDR2 SVGAGI come from the germline V gene. The CDR3 is made up of 15 amino acids. V lost 7 bases to trimming and J lost 10 bases, with 25 bases between them. CDR3 coding DNA: TGTGCCAGCACTCCCCCGGGGACCTCATCCAGGGGAGCTTTCTTT. Its protein product is CASTPPGTSSRGAFF.

The chain couples TRBV5-6 to TRBJ1-3, with D unclear. Trimming stripped 6 bases from V and 2 bases from J, with 12 bases between. Looked up from germline, CDR1 is SGHDT and CDR2 is YYEEEE. The CDR3 has 14 residues. Written as DNA, the CDR3 is TGTGCCAGCAACGCATTCGTAGCTGGAAACACCATATATTTT. Translated: CASNAFVAGNTIYF.

The chain has TRBV6-6 and TRBJ1-2, with D unclear. CDR1 is MNHNY, CDR2 SVGAGI, per germline (reference sequence). This CDR3 spans 14 amino acids. Trimming pared 0 bases from V and 6 bases from J, leaving 11 bases between. The CDR3 bases are TGTGCCAGCAGTTACTCGGCCGCGAACGATGGCTACACCTTC. This encodes CASSYSAANDGYTF.

This chain joins TRBV5-1 and TRBJ1-2; D unresolved. V was shortened by 1 base and J by 0 bases, with 7 bases between the two germline ends. Looked up from germline, CDR1 is SGHRS and CDR2 is YFSETQ. The CDR3 has 14 amino acids. CDR3 loop: CASSLSQANYGYTF. The CDR3 region has the DNA TGCGCCAGCAGCTTGTCCCAGGCTAACTATGGCTACACCTTC.

The chain combines TRBV5-4 with TRBJ1-2, with 7 bases fitting TRBD1. The germline CDR1 and CDR2 sequences are SGHNT and YYREEE (reference sequence). V lost 5 bases, J lost 6 bases, and 7 bases stayed unmatched. The CDR3 extends over 13 amino acids. CDR3 DNA sequence: TGTGCCAGCAGTCTCGACAGGGACGATGGCTACACCTTC. Its protein product is CASSLDRDDGYTF.

The chain couples TRBV6-1 to TRBJ1-5; TRBD1 agrees at 7 bases. CDR1 and CDR2 (germline): MNHNS, SASEGT. CDR3 length equals 16 residues. Trimming at V came to 3 bases and at J to 3 bases, leaving 8 bases not matched to a gene. CDR3 DNA: TGTGCCAGCAGTGACCGAGAGGGGGCTTTCAATCAGCCCCAGCATTTT. It encodes CASSDREGAFNQPQHF.

The rearrangement joins TRBV6-2 or TRBV6-3 to TRBJ1-1; D not resolved. This CDR3 spans 14 amino acids. The germline V and J ends were trimmed by 4 bases and 7 bases, with 16 bases remaining between them. Germline loops: CDR1 MNHEY, CDR2 SVGEGT. CDR3 nucleotide sequence: TGTGCCAGCAGTTCCCTCCCTCAGTACCTTGAAGCTTTCTTT. Encoded protein: CASSSLPQYLEAFF.

With regard to this clone: The same CDR3 arises from other DNA sequences in this sample as well. The genes are TRBV29-1 and TRBJ1-2, with 8 bases aligning to TRBD1. Trimming took 4 bases from V and 2 from J; bases not matched to a gene: 6. The CDR3 has 14 amino acids. Germline values: CDR1 SQVTM, CDR2 ANQGSEA. The CDR3 nucleotides are TGCAGCGTTGGAACGGGACAGGCCAACTATGGCTACACCTTC. Protein: CSVGTGQANYGYTF.

This clone was counted between two and nine times. This rearrangement joins TRBV30 to TRBJ1-5; D is possibly TRBD1 (6 bases). Trimming stripped 8 bases from V and 4 bases from J, with 18 bases between. Looked up from germline, CDR1 is GTSNPN and CDR2 is SVGIG (reference sequence). CDR3 length equals 14 residues. The CDR3 DNA reads as TGTGCCCCAGGGGACCTACCCCCGAATCAGCCCCAGCATTTT. Translating gives CAPGDLPPNQPQHF.

V is TRBV5-6 and J is TRBJ1-2, with D uncertain. Trimming took off 1 base at V and 7 bases at J, with 17 bases between the two ends. The CDR3 covers 15 residues. Germline CDR1 and CDR2: SGHDT and YYEEEE. The CDR3 DNA follows: TGTGCCAGCAGCTTGACGGACCGCCTTGACGGTGGCTACACCTTC. It encodes CASSLTDRLDGGYTF.

The chain employs TRBV7-9 and TRBJ2-7, with D possibly called TRBD1 or TRBD2 (5 bases each). The ends were cut back, 5 bases at V and 1 base at J, with 12 bases in the middle. CDR3 length: 14 amino acids. From germline, CDR1 is SEHNR and CDR2 FQNEAQ (reference sequence). In DNA form, the CDR3 reads TGTGCCAGCAGCCCCGGGACGAGATCCTACGAGCAGTACGTC. Amino acids: CASSPGTRSYEQYV.

V usage is TRBV12-3 or TRBV12-4 and J usage is TRBJ1-2, with TRBD1 identical over 9 bases. With 6 bases clipped from V and 13 bases from J, the junction kept 6 bases outside the gene matches. This CDR3 is built from 11 residues. CDR3 residues: CASRGQGGATF. The DNA for the CDR3 is TGTGCCAGCAGGGGACAGGGCGGTGCCACCTTC.

Turning to this clone: At one end the junction does not follow the germline gene, possibly because of a read error. The V and J genes are TRBV7-2 and TRBJ2-1; TRBD2 matches 10 bases. The CDR3 is 16 amino acids. Germline V gene lookup returns CDR1 SGHTA and CDR2 FQGNSA. The CDR3 spells CASSFSGGTSHNEQFF. The CDR3 DNA follows: TGTGCCAGCAGCTTTAGCGGGGGGACCTCCCACAATGAGCAGTTCTTC.

This chain joins TRBV9 and TRBJ2-1, with 10 bases aligning to TRBD1. The germline gives CDR1 SGDLS, CDR2 YYNGEE. This CDR3 is built from 16 residues. Trimming cost V 3 bases and J 6 bases; bases outside gene matches: 9. CDR3 coding DNA: TGTGCCAGCAGCGCTAAATCGGGACAGGGGACCAATGAGCAGTTCTTC. Translation gives CASSAKSGQGTNEQFF.

V and J are TRBV7-2 and TRBJ1-4; D is uncertain. Germline V gene data show CDR1 as SGHTA and CDR2 as FQGNSA. The CDR3 runs 15 residues. The V end lost 4 bases, the J end lost 7 bases, and 16 bases lay between the germline ends. CDR3 nucleotides: TGTGCCAGCAGCTCGGCCCGAGTATGGGGTGAAAAACTGTTTTTT. Residues: CASSSARVWGEKLFF.

The chain joins TRBV28 to TRBJ2-3, with D maybe TRBD1 (5 bases). The ends were cut back, 5 bases at V and 1 base at J, with 13 bases in the middle. The V gene's germline CDR1 is MDHEN and CDR2 SYDVKM. There are 15 residues in the CDR3. The CDR3 spells CASSAGQGGTDTQYF. CDR3 in DNA: TGTGCCAGCAGTGCCGGACAAGGGGGCACAGATACGCAGTATTTT.

This clone was observed a few times. V is TRBV10-3 and J is TRBJ1-6; TRBD1 is a possible D gene (6 bases). Germline CDR1 reads ENHRY; CDR2 reads SYGVKD. With 6 bases removed from V and 7 bases from J, the gap between germline ends came to 13 bases. The CDR3 runs to 14 residues. The CDR3 nucleotides read TGTGCCATCAGGAGACAGGCGGACAATTCACCCCTCCACTTT. Translated: CAIRRQADNSPLHF.